This note documents a single TCR beta chain sequence. Its specificity is unknown. Expansion with viral peptide pools was applied to antigen-specific CD4+ T cells by the ViraFEST assay prior to sequencing. The culture ran for less than 12 days, and then CD4+ T cells were isolated. Vaccinees lacked prior SARS-CoV-2 infection and tested negative for nucleocapsid antibodies. Peptides at about 10 ug/ml and IL-2 at 10 IU/ml were added to fewer than 2.5 million PBMC per well. The CDR3 loop spans 14 amino acids. Germline V gene sequence: CDR1 LNHDA, CDR2 SQIVND (reference sequence). V was trimmed by 4 bases and J by 4 bases, leaving 13 bases between them. The data were obtained in a study of vaccination effects on CD4 cells after COVID-19. Study-wide results and caveats: The study dataset contains few convalescent patients and includes no early post-infection timepoints.

Method: immunoSEQ multiplex PCR; TCRdb's copy keeps in-frame clones and lacks some. The sample includes fewer than 65,000 clones, roughly 80% seen only once; the top ten take 2.5%. The sequenced sample was CD4+ T cells from PBMCs cultured with HCoV-229E spike peptides, obtained before COVID-19 vaccination. The sequence came from a human donor who received a COVID-19 vaccine. The V gene is TRBV19, the J gene TRBJ2-5, with a possible D match to TRBD1 (5 bases). The chain's CDR3 is CASSTAWGSETQYF. The CDR3 bases are TGTGCCAGTAGTACCGCCTGGGGCTCAGAGACCCAGTACTTC.